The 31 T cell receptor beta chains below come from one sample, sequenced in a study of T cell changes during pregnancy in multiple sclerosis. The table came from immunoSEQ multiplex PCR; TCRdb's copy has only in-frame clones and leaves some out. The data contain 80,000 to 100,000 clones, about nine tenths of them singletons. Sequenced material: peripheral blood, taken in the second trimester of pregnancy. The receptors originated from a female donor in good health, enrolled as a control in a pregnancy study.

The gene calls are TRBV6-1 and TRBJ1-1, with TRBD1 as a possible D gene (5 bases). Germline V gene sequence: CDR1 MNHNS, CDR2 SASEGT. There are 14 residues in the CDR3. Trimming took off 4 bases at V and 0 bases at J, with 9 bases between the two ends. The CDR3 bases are TGTGCCAGCAGTGGTGACAGAATGAACACTGAAGCTTTCTTT. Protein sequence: CASSGDRMNTEAFF.

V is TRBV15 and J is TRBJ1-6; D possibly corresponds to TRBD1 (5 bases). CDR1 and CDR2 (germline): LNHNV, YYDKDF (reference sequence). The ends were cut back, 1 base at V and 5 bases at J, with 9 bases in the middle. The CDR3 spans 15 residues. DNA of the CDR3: TGTGCCACCAGCAGAGGCTCAGGGAATAATTCACCCCTCCACTTT. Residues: CATSRGSGNNSPLHF.

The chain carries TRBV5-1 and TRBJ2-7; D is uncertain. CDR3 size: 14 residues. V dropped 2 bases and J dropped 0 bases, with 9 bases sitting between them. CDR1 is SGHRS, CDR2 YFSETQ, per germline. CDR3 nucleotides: TGCGCCAGCAGCTTTTCCGACACCTCCTACGAGCAGTACTTC. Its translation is CASSFSDTSYEQYF.

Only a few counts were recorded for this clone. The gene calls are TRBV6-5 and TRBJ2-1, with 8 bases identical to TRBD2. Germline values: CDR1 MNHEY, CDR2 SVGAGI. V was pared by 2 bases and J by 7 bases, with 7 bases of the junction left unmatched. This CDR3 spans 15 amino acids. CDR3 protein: CASSYMSGSSNEQFF. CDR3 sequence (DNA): TGTGCCAGCAGTTACATGAGCGGGAGTAGTAATGAGCAGTTCTTC.

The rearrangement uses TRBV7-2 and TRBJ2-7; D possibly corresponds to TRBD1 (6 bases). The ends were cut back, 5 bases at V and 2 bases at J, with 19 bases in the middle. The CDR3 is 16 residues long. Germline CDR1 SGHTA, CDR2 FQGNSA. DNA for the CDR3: TGTGCCAGCAGCCACTCCCCGACAGGAATTGCCTACGAGCAGTACTTC. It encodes CASSHSPTGIAYEQYF.

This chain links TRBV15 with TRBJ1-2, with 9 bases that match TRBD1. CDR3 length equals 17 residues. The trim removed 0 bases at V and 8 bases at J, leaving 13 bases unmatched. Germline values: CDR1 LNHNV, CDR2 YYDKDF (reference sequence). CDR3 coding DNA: TGTGCCACCAGCAGAGAAAGAAAACAGGGGGCCGGTCGCGGCTACACCTTC. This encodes CATSRERKQGAGRGYTF. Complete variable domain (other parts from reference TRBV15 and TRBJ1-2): DAMVIQNPRYQVTQFGKPVTLSCSQTLNHNVMYWYQQKSSQAPKLLFHYYDKDFNNEADTPDNFQSRRPNTSFCFLDIRSPGLGDTAMYLCATSRERKQGAGRGYTFGSGTRLTVV.

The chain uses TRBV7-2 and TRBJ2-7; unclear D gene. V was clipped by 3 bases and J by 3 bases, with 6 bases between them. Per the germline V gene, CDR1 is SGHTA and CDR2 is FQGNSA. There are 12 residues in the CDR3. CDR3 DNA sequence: TGTGCCAGCAGCTTGTCCTTCTACGAGCAGTACTTC. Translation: CASSLSFYEQYF.

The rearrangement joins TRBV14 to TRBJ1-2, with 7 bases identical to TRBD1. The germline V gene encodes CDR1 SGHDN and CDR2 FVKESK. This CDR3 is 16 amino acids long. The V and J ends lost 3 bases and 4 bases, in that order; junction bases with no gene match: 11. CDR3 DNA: TGTGCCAGCAGCCACCTTAACAGGGGCGGAATCTATGGCTACACCTTC. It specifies CASSHLNRGGIYGYTF.

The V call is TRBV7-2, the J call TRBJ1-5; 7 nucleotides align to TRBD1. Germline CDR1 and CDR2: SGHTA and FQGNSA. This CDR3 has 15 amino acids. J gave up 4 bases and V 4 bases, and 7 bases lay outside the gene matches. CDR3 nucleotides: TGTGCCAGCAGCTCCGCAGGGGGGACGAATCAGCCCCAGCATTTT. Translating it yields CASSSAGGTNQPQHF.

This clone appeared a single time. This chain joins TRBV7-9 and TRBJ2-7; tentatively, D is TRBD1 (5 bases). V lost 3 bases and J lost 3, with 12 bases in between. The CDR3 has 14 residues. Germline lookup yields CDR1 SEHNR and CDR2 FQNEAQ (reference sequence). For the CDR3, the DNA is TGTGCCAGCAGCTTGGGTCAGGGAAACTACGAGCAGTACTTC. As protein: CASSLGQGNYEQYF.

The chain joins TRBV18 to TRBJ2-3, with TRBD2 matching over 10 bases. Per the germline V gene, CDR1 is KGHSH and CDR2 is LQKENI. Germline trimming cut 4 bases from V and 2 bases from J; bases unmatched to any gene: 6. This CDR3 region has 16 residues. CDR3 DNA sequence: TGTGCCAGCTCACGATCAGCGGGAGGGGTCACAGATACGCAGTATTTT. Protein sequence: CASSRSAGGVTDTQYF.

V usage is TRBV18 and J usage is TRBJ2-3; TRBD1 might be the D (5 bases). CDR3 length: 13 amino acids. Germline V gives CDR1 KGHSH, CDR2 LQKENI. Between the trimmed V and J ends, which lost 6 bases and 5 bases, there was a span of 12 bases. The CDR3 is CASSYSQGDTQYF. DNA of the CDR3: TGTGCCAGCTCGTACAGCCAGGGAGATACGCAGTATTTT.

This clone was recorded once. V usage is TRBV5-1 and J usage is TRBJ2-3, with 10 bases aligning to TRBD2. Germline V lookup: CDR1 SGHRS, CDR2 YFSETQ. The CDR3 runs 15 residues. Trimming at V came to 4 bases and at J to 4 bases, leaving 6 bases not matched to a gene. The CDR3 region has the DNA TGCGCCAGCAGCCGTACTAGCGGGGAGGCAGATACGCAGTATTTT. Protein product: CASSRTSGEADTQYF.

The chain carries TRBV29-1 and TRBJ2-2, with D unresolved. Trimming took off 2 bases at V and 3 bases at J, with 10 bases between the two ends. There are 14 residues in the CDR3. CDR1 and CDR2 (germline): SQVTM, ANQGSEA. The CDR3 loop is CSVERGRDTGELFF. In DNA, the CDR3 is TGCAGCGTTGAAAGAGGCAGAGACACCGGGGAGCTGTTTTTT.

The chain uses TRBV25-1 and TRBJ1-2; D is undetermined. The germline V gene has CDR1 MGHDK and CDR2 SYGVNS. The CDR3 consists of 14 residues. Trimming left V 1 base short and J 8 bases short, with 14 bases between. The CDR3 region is CASSESPGVGGYTF. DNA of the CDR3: TGTGCCAGCAGTGAATCCCCAGGCGTGGGCGGCTACACCTTC.

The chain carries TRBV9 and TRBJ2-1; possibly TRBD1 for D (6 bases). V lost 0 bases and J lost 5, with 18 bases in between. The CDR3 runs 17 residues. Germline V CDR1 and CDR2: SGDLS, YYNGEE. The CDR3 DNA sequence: TGTGCCAGCAGCGTAGGGGCAGGGACACTATGGGACAATGAGCAGTTCTTC. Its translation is CASSVGAGTLWDNEQFF.

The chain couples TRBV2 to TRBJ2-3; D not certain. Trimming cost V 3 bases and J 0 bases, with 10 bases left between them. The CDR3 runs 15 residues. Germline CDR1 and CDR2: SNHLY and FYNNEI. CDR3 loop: CASSDVGVSTDTQYF. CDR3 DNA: TGTGCCAGCAGTGATGTCGGAGTGAGCACAGATACGCAGTATTTT.

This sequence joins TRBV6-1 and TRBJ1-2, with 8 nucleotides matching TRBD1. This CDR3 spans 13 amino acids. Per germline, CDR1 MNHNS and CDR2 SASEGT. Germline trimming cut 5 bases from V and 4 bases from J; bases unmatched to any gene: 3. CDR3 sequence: CASSRDRRYGYTF. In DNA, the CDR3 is TGTGCCAGCAGTCGGGACAGGCGCTATGGCTACACCTTC.

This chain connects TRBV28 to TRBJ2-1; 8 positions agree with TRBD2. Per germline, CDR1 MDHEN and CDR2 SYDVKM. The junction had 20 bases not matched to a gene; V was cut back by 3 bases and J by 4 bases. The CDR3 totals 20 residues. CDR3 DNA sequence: TGTGCCAGCAGTTTCCTTCCGATTTGGACTAGCAGGCTTAATTACAATGAGCAGTTCTTC. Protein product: CASSFLPIWTSRLNYNEQFF.

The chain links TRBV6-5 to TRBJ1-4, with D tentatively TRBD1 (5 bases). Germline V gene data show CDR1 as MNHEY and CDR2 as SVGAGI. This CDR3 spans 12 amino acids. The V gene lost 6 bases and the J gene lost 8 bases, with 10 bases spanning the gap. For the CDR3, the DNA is TGTGCCAGCAGACCACAGGAGGAAAAACTGTTTTTT. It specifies CASRPQEEKLFF.

As DNA, the CDR3 is TGTGCCATCACTCCGGGACAGGGTCCCTACGAGCAGTACTTC. This codes for CAITPGQGPYEQYF. V is TRBV10-3 and J is TRBJ2-7; TRBD1 aligns across 9 bases. This CDR3 is built from 14 residues. CDR1 ENHRY and CDR2 SYGVKD come from the germline V gene. V trimming: 7 bases; J trimming: 2 bases; junction bases outside the gene matches: 6.

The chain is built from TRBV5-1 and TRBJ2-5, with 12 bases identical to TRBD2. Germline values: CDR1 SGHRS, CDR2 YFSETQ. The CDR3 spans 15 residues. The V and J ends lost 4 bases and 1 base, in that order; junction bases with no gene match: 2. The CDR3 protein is CASSLTSGGQETQYF. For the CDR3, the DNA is TGCGCCAGCAGCCTGACTAGCGGGGGCCAAGAGACCCAGTACTTC.

Here the CDR3 reads CASSFVGGPANYGYTF. The CDR3 DNA sequence: TGTGCCAGCAGTTTCGTCGGAGGTCCGGCTAACTATGGCTACACCTTC. This chain links TRBV6-5 with TRBJ1-2; no firm D call. Germline CDR1 MNHEY, CDR2 SVGAGI. The CDR3 totals 16 residues. V lost 4 bases to trimming and J lost 0 bases, with 15 bases between them.

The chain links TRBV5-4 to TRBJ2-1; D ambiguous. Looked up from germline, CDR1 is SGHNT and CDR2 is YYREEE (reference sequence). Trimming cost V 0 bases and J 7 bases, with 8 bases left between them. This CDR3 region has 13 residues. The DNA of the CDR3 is TGTGCCAGCAGCTTGGGGGTGGAGAATGAGCAGTTCTTC. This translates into CASSLGVENEQFF.

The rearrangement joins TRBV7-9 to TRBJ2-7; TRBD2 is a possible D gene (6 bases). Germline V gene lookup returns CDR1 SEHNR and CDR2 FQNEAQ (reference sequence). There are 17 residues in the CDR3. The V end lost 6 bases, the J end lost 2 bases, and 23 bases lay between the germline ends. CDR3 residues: CASSPGGGSGLTYEQYF. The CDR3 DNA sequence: TGTGCCAGCAGTCCCGGGGGAGGAAGCGGGTTAACCTACGAGCAGTACTTC. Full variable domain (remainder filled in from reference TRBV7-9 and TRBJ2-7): DTGVSQNPRHKITKRGQNVTFRCDPISEHNRLYWYRQTLGQGPEFLTYFQNEAQLEKSRLLSDRFSAERPKGSFSTLEIQRTEQGDSAMYLCASSPGGGSGLTYEQYFGPGTRLTVT.

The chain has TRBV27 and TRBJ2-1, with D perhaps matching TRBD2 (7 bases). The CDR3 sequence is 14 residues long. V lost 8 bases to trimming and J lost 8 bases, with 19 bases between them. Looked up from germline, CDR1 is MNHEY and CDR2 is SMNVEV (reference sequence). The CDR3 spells CASGGRGGQYEQFF. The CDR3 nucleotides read TGTGCCAGCGGGGGGAGGGGGGGACAATATGAGCAGTTCTTC.

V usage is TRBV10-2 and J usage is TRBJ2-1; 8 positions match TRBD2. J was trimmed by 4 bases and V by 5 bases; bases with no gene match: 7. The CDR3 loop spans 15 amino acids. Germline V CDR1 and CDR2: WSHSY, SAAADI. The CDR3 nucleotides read TGCGCCAGCAGTTCAAGCGGGAGCCTTTACAATGAGCAGTTCTTC. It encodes CASSSSGSLYNEQFF.

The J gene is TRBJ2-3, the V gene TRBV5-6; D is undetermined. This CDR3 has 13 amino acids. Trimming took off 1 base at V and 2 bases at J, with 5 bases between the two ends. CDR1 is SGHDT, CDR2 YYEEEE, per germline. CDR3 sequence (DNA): TGTGCCAGCAGCTTGACGGTCACAGATACGCAGTATTTT. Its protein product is CASSLTVTDTQYF.

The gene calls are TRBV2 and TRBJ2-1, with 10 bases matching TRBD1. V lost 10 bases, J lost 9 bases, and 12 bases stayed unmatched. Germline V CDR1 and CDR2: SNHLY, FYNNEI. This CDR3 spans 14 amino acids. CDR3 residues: CATDRDRGFGEQFF. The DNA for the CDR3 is TGTGCCACCGACCGGGACAGGGGATTCGGTGAGCAGTTCTTC.

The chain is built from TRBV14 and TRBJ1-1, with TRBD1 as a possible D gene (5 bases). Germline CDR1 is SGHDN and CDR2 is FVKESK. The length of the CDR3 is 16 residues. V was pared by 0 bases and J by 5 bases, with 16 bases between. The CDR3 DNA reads TGTGCCAGCAGCCAAGACCTTACGGGACTTGGGACTGAAGCTTTCTTT. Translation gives CASSQDLTGLGTEAFF.

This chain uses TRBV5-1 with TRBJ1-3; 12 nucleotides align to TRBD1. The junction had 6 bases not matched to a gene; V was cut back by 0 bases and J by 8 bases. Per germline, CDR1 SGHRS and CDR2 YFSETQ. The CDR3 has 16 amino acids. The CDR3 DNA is TGCGCCAGCAGCTTGGATCCGGGACAGGGGGCAGACACCATATATTTT. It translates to CASSLDPGQGADTIYF.